This T cell receptor (beta chain) was observed in a study of PD-1 blockade in classical Hodgkin lymphoma. General study findings and limits: Complete responders' diversity at baseline resembled that of newly diagnosed patients. Patients who initiated nivolumab within 1 year of ASCT were excluded.

All the patients suffered relapse after autologous stem cell transplantation, and brentuximab vedotin exposure differed. From thawed PBMCs, CD4+ T cells were purified using magnetic negative selection. Complete response, partial response or progressive disease made up the best responses. TCRdb's table, derived via immunoSEQ multiplex PCR, lists solely in-frame clones and lacks some. Here the sample spans roughly 7,600 clones, roughly three quarters being singletons. Germline V lookup: CDR1 SGDLS, CDR2 YYNGEE. The CDR3 spans 15 residues. V gave up 3 bases and J gave up 4 bases, with 14 bases separating them. To note about this clone: Its target is not known.

Sequenced material: CD4+ T cells from blood, taken at baseline. The clonotype was recovered from a human donor with classical Hodgkin lymphoma. The chain recombines TRBV9 with TRBJ1-5, with D tentatively TRBD1 (5 bases). CDR3 loop: CASSASDSTNQPQHF. The DNA of the CDR3 is TGTGCCAGCAGCGCCTCCGACAGTACTAATCAGCCCCAGCATTTT.